This TCR beta chain was recorded in a study of PD-1 and CTLA-4 blockade in melanoma. Method: immunoSEQ multiplex PCR; TCRdb's copy keeps in-frame clones and lacks some. This sample has tens of thousands of clones; 70% to 90% occur once, and the top ten carry 7.8%. The CDR3 has 14 residues. Germline assignment: CDR1 MGHRA and CDR2 YSYEKL. V lost 4 bases, J lost 1 base, and 10 bases lay in between. The starting material was CD8+ T cells from peripheral blood, obtained before anti-PD-1 treatment. The chain has TRBV4-1 and TRBJ1-2; D not resolved. This TCR came from a human donor with melanoma. The DNA for the CDR3 is TGCGCCAGCAGCCCCTTCACCGATAACTATGGCTACACCTTC. It yields the protein CASSPFTDNYGYTF.